Reported below is one T cell receptor (beta chain). The antigen remains unidentified. Some clones are missing from TCRdb's copy, which holds only in-frame ones; the method was immunoSEQ multiplex PCR. The profile shows 150,000 to 200,000 clones, around 95% of them singletons. These data belong to a study of T cell responses to AZD1222 COVID-19 vaccine. At the level of the study: Second-dose recipients at about 4 or about 12 weeks were treated as one pooled group.

Study-wide results and limits: Scientists sampled the repertoires only once the peak T cell response had passed. Vaccine-associated CD4 TCRs ranged over spike, dominating at 160-218 and 743-854.

CDR1 is MNHEY and CDR2 is SVGAGI in the germline V gene. Trimming pared 4 bases from V and 2 bases from J, leaving 14 bases between. The CDR3 loop spans 15 amino acids. The input for sequencing was peripheral blood, taken on day 0 of AZD1222 vaccination. J is TRBJ1-2 and V is TRBV6-5; unclear D gene. This sequence was found in an adult in good health. The CDR3 region is CASSSAASQNYGYTF. DNA of the CDR3: TGTGCCAGCAGTTCGGCCGCCTCTCAAAACTATGGCTACACCTTC.